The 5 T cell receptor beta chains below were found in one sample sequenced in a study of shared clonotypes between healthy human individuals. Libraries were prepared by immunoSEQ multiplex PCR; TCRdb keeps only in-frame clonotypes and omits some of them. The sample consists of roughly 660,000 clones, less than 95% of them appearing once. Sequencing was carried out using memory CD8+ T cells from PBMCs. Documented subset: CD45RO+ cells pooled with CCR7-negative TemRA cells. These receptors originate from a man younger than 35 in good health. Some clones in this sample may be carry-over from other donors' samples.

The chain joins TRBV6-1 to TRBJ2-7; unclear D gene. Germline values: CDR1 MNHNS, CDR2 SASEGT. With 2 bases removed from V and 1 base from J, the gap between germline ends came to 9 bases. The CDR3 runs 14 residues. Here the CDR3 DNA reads TGTGCCAGCAGTGAATTTGACGGTTCCTACGAGCAGTACTTC. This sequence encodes CASSEFDGSYEQYF.

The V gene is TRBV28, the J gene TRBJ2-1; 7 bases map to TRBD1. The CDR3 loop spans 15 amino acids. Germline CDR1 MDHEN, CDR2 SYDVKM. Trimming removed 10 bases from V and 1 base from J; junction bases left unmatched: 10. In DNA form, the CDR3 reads TGTGCCATCAGCCGGGACAGCAGGTCCTACAATGAGCAGTTCTTC. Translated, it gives CAISRDSRSYNEQFF.

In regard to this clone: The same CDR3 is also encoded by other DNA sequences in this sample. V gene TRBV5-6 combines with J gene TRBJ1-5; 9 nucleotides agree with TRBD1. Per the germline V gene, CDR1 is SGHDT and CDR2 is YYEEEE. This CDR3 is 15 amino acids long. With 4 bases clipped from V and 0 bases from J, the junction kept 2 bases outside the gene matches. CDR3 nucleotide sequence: TGTGCCAGCAGCCTGGGACAGGGTAGCAATCAGCCCCAGCATTTT. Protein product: CASSLGQGSNQPQHF.

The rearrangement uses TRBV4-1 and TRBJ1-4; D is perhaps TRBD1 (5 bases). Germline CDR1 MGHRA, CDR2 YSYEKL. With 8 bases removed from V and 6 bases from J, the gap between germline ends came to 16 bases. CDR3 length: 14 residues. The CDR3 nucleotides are TGCGCCAGCGATCGCCCGGGGGGGGATGAAAAACTGTTTTTT. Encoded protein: CASDRPGGDEKLFF.

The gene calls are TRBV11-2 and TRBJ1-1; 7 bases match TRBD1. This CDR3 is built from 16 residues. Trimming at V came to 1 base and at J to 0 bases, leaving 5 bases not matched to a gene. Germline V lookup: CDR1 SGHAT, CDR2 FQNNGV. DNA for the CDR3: TGTGCCAGCAGCTTAGGGGACAGCCTCTTGAACACTGAAGCTTTCTTT. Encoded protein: CASSLGDSLLNTEAFF.